These 27 T cell receptor beta chains were sequenced from one sample in a study of PD-L1 blockade in urothelial cancer. Assay: immunoSEQ multiplex PCR; the TCRdb copy retains only in-frame clones and omits some. The sample has more than 65,000 clones, roughly 87% seen once. The starting material was PBMCs, obtained around atezolizumab (anti-PD-L1) treatment. The receptor set was obtained from a woman in her 70s with urothelial cancer.

This clone was detected only once. The V call is TRBV2, the J call TRBJ2-5; D is unresolved. CDR1 SNHLY and CDR2 FYNNEI come from the germline V gene. The CDR3 runs to 13 residues. The V and J ends lost 3 bases and 4 bases respectively, with 9 bases between them. CDR3 residues: CASSDDTPETQYF. CDR3 sequence (DNA): TGTGCCAGCAGTGATGACACTCCAGAGACCCAGTACTTC.

A remark on this clone: The junction does not match germline at one end; this may be a read error. This CDR3 is also generated by other DNA sequences in the sample. The rearrangement joins TRBV29-1 to TRBJ2-7; TRBD1 or TRBD2 may be the D gene (5 bases each). The CDR3 has 10 amino acids. CDR1 and CDR2 from the germline V gene are SQVTM and ANQGSEA. CDR3 in amino acids: CSVGAGGQYF. The CDR3 bases are TGTAGCGTTGGGGCCGGTGGGCAGTACTTC.

This clone has just one count. The rearrangement uses TRBV27 and TRBJ1-4; no clear D gene. Per germline, CDR1 MNHEY and CDR2 SMNVEV (reference sequence). The CDR3 contains 15 residues. Trimming stripped 4 bases from V and 1 base from J, with 10 bases between. Here the CDR3 DNA reads TGTGCCAGCAGTTCCCACAGAATAACTAATGAAAAACTGTTTTTT. Its translation: CASSSHRITNEKLFF. The variable domain in full, completed from reference TRBV27 and TRBJ1-4, reads EAQVTQNPRYLITVTGKKLTVTCSQNMNHEYMSWYRQDPGLGLRQIYYSMNVEVTDKGDVPEGYKVSRKEKRNFPLILESPSPNQTSLYFCASSSHRITNEKLFFGSGTQLSVL.

This rearrangement joins TRBV29-1 to TRBJ1-1, with D uncertain. Germline CDR1 SQVTM, CDR2 ANQGSEA. Between the trimmed V and J ends, which lost 5 bases and 3 bases, there was a span of 7 bases. CDR3 size: 11 residues. The CDR3 loop is CSVRHDTEAFF. The CDR3 DNA is TGCAGCGTTAGACATGACACTGAAGCTTTCTTT.

The chain joins TRBV29-1 to TRBJ2-7, with 10 bases lining up with TRBD2. CDR3 length equals 15 residues. The V and J ends lost 3 bases and 6 bases, in that order; junction bases with no gene match: 11. Germline V gives CDR1 SQVTM, CDR2 ANQGSEA. CDR3: CSVDSTSGAEGEQYF. In nucleotides, the CDR3 is TGCAGCGTTGACTCAACTAGCGGGGCTGAAGGCGAGCAGTACTTC.

This chain connects TRBV5-1 to TRBJ1-2; 9 bases line up with TRBD1. Per the germline V gene, CDR1 is SGHRS and CDR2 is YFSETQ. The length of the CDR3 is 13 residues. The V gene end was trimmed by 2 bases and the J gene end by 5 bases; junction bases not matched to a gene: 1. CDR3 coding DNA: TGCGCCAGCAGCTTACAGGGGGCATATGGCTACACCTTC. It encodes CASSLQGAYGYTF.

V is TRBV7-2 and J is TRBJ2-3, with TRBD2 matching 11 bases. Per the germline V gene, CDR1 is SGHTA and CDR2 is FQGNSA. V gave up 4 bases and J gave up 7 bases; unmatched junction bases: 10. The CDR3 has 16 amino acids. The CDR3 DNA is TGTGCCAGCAGCTCCATGGCTAGCGGGGGGTTCAATACGCAGTATTTT. Protein: CASSSMASGGFNTQYF.

The V and J genes are TRBV19 and TRBJ1-1; 7 bases fit TRBD1. CDR3 length: 15 amino acids. Looked up from germline, CDR1 is LNHDA and CDR2 is SQIVND (reference sequence). V gave up 1 base and J gave up 1 base; unmatched junction bases: 3. CDR3 region: CASSIVYRGNTEAFF. The CDR3 nucleotides are TGTGCCAGTAGTATAGTATACAGGGGGAACACTGAAGCTTTCTTT.

The chain couples TRBV5-1 to TRBJ1-2; D is unclear. Deletions cut 0 bases from V and 4 bases from J, with 13 bases between. Germline lookup yields CDR1 SGHRS and CDR2 YFSETQ. The CDR3 spans 15 residues. CDR3 amino acids: CASSLVGSKSYGYTF. The CDR3 bases are TGCGCCAGCAGCTTGGTCGGGAGTAAGTCCTATGGCTACACCTTC.

This chain uses TRBV28 with TRBJ2-1, with a possible D match to TRBD2 (6 bases). V lost 8 bases to trimming and J lost 3 bases, with 11 bases between them. CDR1 MDHEN and CDR2 SYDVKM come from the germline V gene. The CDR3 is made up of 13 amino acids. The CDR3 sequence is CASERASYNEQFF. CDR3 coding DNA: TGTGCCAGCGAGCGGGCAAGCTACAATGAGCAGTTCTTC.

The gene calls are TRBV27 and TRBJ2-2; 14 nucleotides match TRBD2. CDR1 MNHEY and CDR2 SMNVEV come from the germline V gene (reference sequence). The CDR3 totals 16 residues. V lost 6 bases to trimming and J lost 7 bases; unmatched junction nucleotides: 7. The CDR3 sequence is CASRDPGLAGVGELFF. CDR3 coding DNA: TGTGCCAGCAGGGATCCGGGACTAGCGGGAGTCGGGGAGCTGTTTTTT.

The chain joins TRBV10-3 to TRBJ1-5, with D possibly being TRBD1 (5 bases). V gave up 10 bases and J gave up 8 bases, with 18 bases separating them. Germline CDR1 ENHRY, CDR2 SYGVKD. The CDR3 is 13 amino acids. The CDR3 loop is CATRGKAGEPQHF. DNA for the CDR3: TGTGCCACGCGGGGCAAGGCTGGGGAGCCCCAGCATTTT.

J is TRBJ2-7 and V is TRBV30, with a tentative D call TRBD1 (5 bases). Trimming removed 0 bases at V and 6 bases at J, with 18 bases between. The germline V gene has CDR1 GTSNPN and CDR2 SVGIG (reference sequence). This CDR3 has 15 residues. CDR3 coding DNA: TGTGCCTGGAGTGTACCGAGACGTCTAAGGGGCGAGCAGTACTTC. Translation: CAWSVPRRLRGEQYF.

V usage is TRBV2 and J usage is TRBJ1-5; D might be TRBD1 (5 bases). This CDR3 region has 14 residues. CDR1 is SNHLY and CDR2 is FYNNEI in the germline V gene. Trimming took off 1 base at V and 7 bases at J, with 11 bases between the two ends. The CDR3 region has the DNA TGTGCCAGCAGTGAAGGGGAGGGGCACCAGCCCCAGCATTTT. It is translated as CASSEGEGHQPQHF.

This chain connects TRBV7-2 to TRBJ2-3; 8 positions agree with TRBD1. Germline V gives CDR1 SGHTA, CDR2 FQGNSA. Germline trimming cut 5 bases from V and 4 bases from J; bases unmatched to any gene: 5. The CDR3 totals 14 residues. The CDR3 DNA is TGTGCCAGCAGCCAAGGACAGGGATCAGATACGCAGTATTTT. Amino acids: CASSQGQGSDTQYF.

The chain couples TRBV20-1 to TRBJ2-7; D unclear. Germline V CDR1 and CDR2: DFQATT, SNEGSKA (reference sequence). Deletions cut 0 bases from V and 5 bases from J, with 5 bases between. The CDR3 is made up of 11 amino acids. The CDR3 spells CSARDPNEQYF. Written as DNA, the CDR3 is TGCAGTGCTAGAGATCCTAACGAGCAGTACTTC.

V gene TRBV27 combines with J gene TRBJ2-7, with 12 nucleotides matching TRBD2. The CDR3 is 14 amino acids. CDR1 and CDR2 (germline): MNHEY, SMNVEV (reference sequence). The ends lost 6 bases at V and 4 bases at J; junction bases unmatched: 4. As DNA, the CDR3 is TGTGCCAGCAGATTAGGGACTAGCGGGTACGAGCAGTACTTC. It specifies CASRLGTSGYEQYF.

The chain links TRBV5-1 to TRBJ2-7, with TRBD1 identical over 8 bases. This CDR3 is built from 15 residues. Germline lookup yields CDR1 SGHRS and CDR2 YFSETQ. J lost 5 bases, V lost 4 bases, and 11 bases had no gene match. For the CDR3, the DNA is TGCGCCAGCAGCCACTACAGGACAGGGCGAGACGAGCAGTACTTC. It yields the protein CASSHYRTGRDEQYF.

The rearrangement links TRBV2 to TRBJ2-7; 9 bases map to TRBD1. The CDR3 is 16 residues long. Per germline, CDR1 SNHLY and CDR2 FYNNEI. The trim removed 2 bases at V and 5 bases at J, leaving 10 bases unmatched. The CDR3 reads CASSEIGLTGGDEQYF. Here the CDR3 DNA reads TGTGCCAGCAGTGAAATTGGGTTGACAGGGGGGGACGAGCAGTACTTC.

The chain has TRBV7-9 and TRBJ1-2; D call uncertain. Looked up from germline, CDR1 is SEHNR and CDR2 is FQNEAQ (reference sequence). CDR3 size: 14 residues. Trimming took 2 bases from V and 2 from J, leaving 9 bases between them. The CDR3 bases are TGTGCCAGCAGCTTACTGCGGGTAAACTATGGCTACACCTTC. Protein sequence: CASSLLRVNYGYTF.

This chain joins TRBV13 and TRBJ2-1; tentative D call: TRBD2 (5 bases). V lost 0 bases and J lost 8, with 8 bases in between. The CDR3 has 13 amino acids. Per germline, CDR1 PRHDT and CDR2 FYEKMQ (reference sequence). CDR3 DNA sequence: TGTGCCAGCAGCTTAGGAGGAGGTGATGAGCAGTTCTTC. It is translated as CASSLGGGDEQFF.

V is TRBV10-3 and J is TRBJ1-5; D gene ambiguous. The germline V gene has CDR1 ENHRY and CDR2 SYGVKD. The CDR3 runs to 15 residues. Trimming stripped 5 bases from V and 3 bases from J, with 14 bases between. The CDR3 bases are TGTGCCATCAGTAGGGATGCGGGGTTCAATCAGCCCCAGCATTTT. Encoded protein: CAISRDAGFNQPQHF.

The rearrangement joins TRBV19 to TRBJ2-4, with 8 bases matching TRBD2. In germline, CDR1 is LNHDA, CDR2 SQIVND (reference sequence). CDR3 length: 17 amino acids. Trimming cost V 4 bases and J 0 bases; bases outside gene matches: 8. This CDR3 reads CASSTRTSPLAKNIQYF. The CDR3 DNA follows: TGTGCCAGTAGTACCCGGACTAGCCCCCTAGCCAAAAACATTCAGTACTTC.

CDR3 region: CASSQEWSGSYNEQFF. The CDR3 DNA reads as TGTGCCAGCAGCCAAGAATGGAGCGGATCCTACAATGAGCAGTTCTTC. The chain links TRBV4-2 to TRBJ2-1, with a possible D match to TRBD2 (5 bases). With 0 bases removed from V and 1 base from J, the gap between germline ends came to 10 bases. The CDR3 covers 16 residues. Germline CDR1 is LGHNA and CDR2 is YNFKEQ.

The genes are TRBV6-5 and TRBJ1-5; D not certain. The CDR3 spans 13 residues. Germline V CDR1 and CDR2: MNHEY, SVGAGI. The V and J ends lost 2 bases and 4 bases respectively, with 6 bases between them. The CDR3 DNA sequence: TGTGCCAGCAGTTACCGGGAAAATCAGCCCCAGCATTTT. It specifies CASSYRENQPQHF.

This chain links TRBV11-2 with TRBJ2-1; D may be TRBD2 (5 bases). The V gene lost 6 bases and the J gene lost 8 bases, with 14 bases spanning the gap. Germline lookup yields CDR1 SGHAT and CDR2 FQNNGV. The CDR3 consists of 13 residues. CDR3 in amino acids: CASSGMSGYEQFF. CDR3 coding DNA: TGTGCCAGCAGTGGTATGTCGGGGTATGAGCAGTTCTTC.

This rearrangement joins TRBV5-1 to TRBJ2-3, with D perhaps matching TRBD2 (5 bases). Germline lookup yields CDR1 SGHRS and CDR2 YFSETQ. V lost 1 base and J lost 0, with 9 bases in between. The length of the CDR3 is 15 residues. The CDR3 sequence is CASSLSGVSTDTQYF. DNA for the CDR3: TGCGCCAGCAGCTTGTCCGGGGTTAGCACAGATACGCAGTATTTT.